These 25 T cell receptor beta chains came from one sample sequenced in a study of PD-L1 blockade in urothelial cancer (dated by TCRdb to 2016 to 2017). Library prep was done by the immunoSEQ multiplex PCR assay. Drawn from immuneACCESS, this table holds only the in-frame rearrangements with V and J called that TCRdb kept. Clones are partly lost; checked studies trace under half to an unresolved V gene and leave the rest unexplained. This sample lists tens of thousands of clones; 85% to 90% were detected once. 2% to 3% of the sample rests with the top ten. The time point label, as the study defines it: peripheral blood 6 weeks after treatment start. Sequences were derived from PBMCs, sampled around atezolizumab (anti-PD-L1) treatment. The receptors originated from a man between 60 and 75 years old with urothelial cancer.

The chain is built from TRBV5-6 and TRBJ2-1; TRBD2 matches 12 bases. V lost 4 bases to trimming and J lost 2 bases; unmatched junction nucleotides: 4. This CDR3 is 16 amino acids long. From germline, CDR1 is SGHDT and CDR2 YYEEEE. CDR3 sequence (DNA): TGTGCCAGCAGCCTACTAGCGGGAGGAACCTACAATGAGCAGTTCTTC. This codes for CASSLLAGGTYNEQFF.

This rearrangement joins TRBV7-9 to TRBJ2-5, with TRBD1 identical over 8 bases. Germline assignment: CDR1 SEHNR and CDR2 FQNEAQ (reference sequence). V was clipped by 5 bases and J by 5 bases; unmatched bases: 4. This CDR3 is built from 13 residues. The CDR3 sequence: CASSRTGGETQYF. The CDR3 DNA is TGTGCCAGCAGCCGCACAGGGGGGGAGACCCAGTACTTC.

The J gene is TRBJ2-5, the V gene TRBV11-2; D is perhaps TRBD1 (5 bases). The CDR3 totals 11 residues. Trimming pared 6 bases from V and 4 bases from J, leaving 6 bases between. CDR1 SGHAT and CDR2 FQNNGV come from the germline V gene. The DNA of the CDR3 is TGTGCCAGCAGTCAGGGAGAGACCCAGTACTTC. Protein product: CASSQGETQYF.

Concerning this clone itself: The junction departs from the called germline gene at one end, perhaps through a read error. This chain connects TRBV7-8 to TRBJ1-1; weak D call: TRBD1 (6 bases). The CDR3 covers 15 residues. The germline V gene encodes CDR1 SGHVS and CDR2 FQNEAQ. Here the CDR3 DNA reads TGTGCCAGCAGATTAGTTCTGGGGGCGGATACTGAAGCTTTCTTT. As protein: CASRLVLGADTEAFF.

V usage is TRBV6-5 and J usage is TRBJ2-7, with 8 bases that match TRBD1. The J segment lost 6 bases and the V segment lost 0 bases, leaving 7 bases of the junction unmatched. The CDR3 covers 15 residues. Germline V CDR1 and CDR2: MNHEY, SVGAGI. The DNA of the CDR3 is TGTGCCAGCAGTTACTCGCGACAGGGGTTCTCCGAGCAGTACTTC. This gives the protein CASSYSRQGFSEQYF.

The V call is TRBV7-9, the J call TRBJ2-7; 9 bases map to TRBD1. Germline CDR1 SEHNR, CDR2 FQNEAQ (reference sequence). J lost 5 bases, V lost 5 bases, and 13 bases had no gene match. CDR3 size: 16 residues. CDR3 bases: TGTGCCAGCAGCACGACAGCCGGACAGGGGATCCACGAGCAGTACTTC. Residues: CASSTTAGQGIHEQYF.

The CDR3 loop reads CASSPAGTKPYEQYF. CDR3 coding DNA: TGTGCCAGCAGCCCCGCCGGGACTAAGCCCTACGAGCAGTACTTC. The J gene is TRBJ2-7, the V gene TRBV7-2; TRBD2 aligns across 7 bases. The V gene's germline CDR1 is SGHTA and CDR2 FQGNSA. The CDR3 consists of 15 residues. V was clipped by 5 bases and J by 2 bases; unmatched bases: 9.

This sequence joins TRBV18 and TRBJ2-4; 7 bases are a match to TRBD1. The CDR3 has 18 amino acids. Unmatched junction bases numbered 9, after V lost 0 bases and J lost 1 base. The germline V gene encodes CDR1 KGHSH and CDR2 LQKENI. The CDR3 region has the DNA TGTGCCAGCTCACCACCGCCCGCACAACAGGGGGCCAAAAACATTCAGTACTTC. This translates into CASSPPPAQQGAKNIQYF. Filled out from reference TRBV18 and TRBJ2-4, the complete variable domain reads NAGVMQNPRHLVRRRGQEARLRCSPMKGHSHVYWYRQLPEEGLKFMVYLQKENIIDESGMPKERFSAEFPKEGPSILRIQQVVRGDSAAYFCASSPPPAQQGAKNIQYFGAGTRLSVL.

The chain recombines TRBV27 with TRBJ2-1; 11 bases are shared with TRBD1. V shed 5 bases and J 7 bases; nucleotides not matched to a gene: 10. There are 16 residues in the CDR3. In germline, CDR1 is MNHEY, CDR2 SMNVEV (reference sequence). CDR3 protein: CASSEWTGGFGNEQFF. CDR3 in DNA: TGTGCCAGCAGTGAGTGGACAGGGGGCTTTGGGAATGAGCAGTTCTTC.

The rearrangement links TRBV9 to TRBJ2-7; the match to TRBD1 covers 9 bases. The junction had 14 bases not matched to a gene; V was cut back by 4 bases and J by 6 bases. CDR3 size: 16 residues. In germline, CDR1 is SGDLS, CDR2 YYNGEE. The CDR3 is CASSTRGQGVGGEQYF. The CDR3 DNA reads as TGTGCCAGCAGCACTAGGGGACAGGGAGTAGGAGGCGAGCAGTACTTC.

This clone has a handful of counts. The chain joins TRBV10-3 to TRBJ1-2; possible D gene TRBD1, 5 bases. Germline V gene sequence: CDR1 ENHRY, CDR2 SYGVKD. V lost 4 bases to trimming and J lost 8 bases, with 11 bases between them. This CDR3 region has 12 residues. In nucleotides, the CDR3 is TGTGCCATCAGTGTTGGGGCGATCGGCTACACCTTC. Its protein is CAISVGAIGYTF.

The genes are TRBV28 and TRBJ1-2, with D possibly TRBD1 on 6 matching bases. Germline V gene data show CDR1 as MDHEN and CDR2 as SYDVKM. V was shortened by 0 bases and J by 5 bases, with 22 bases between the two germline ends. CDR3 length: 18 residues. The DNA for the CDR3 is TGTGCCAGCAGTTTATGGGCCCCCCTGACAGGAATTGGGTATGGCTACACCTTC. Residues: CASSLWAPLTGIGYGYTF.

The chain joins TRBV21-1 to TRBJ1-4; TRBD1, as called in the table, went unchecked against the DNA. TRBV21-1 is given as a pseudogene. The CDR3 loop spans 19 amino acids. CDR3 amino acids: CASSTKGTGPRGGNEKLFF. The CDR3 DNA reads as TGTGCCAGCAGTACCAAAGGGACAGGGCCGCGGGGAGGTAATGAAAAACTGTTTTTT.

The genes are TRBV9 and TRBJ2-3; TRBD1 might be the D (6 bases). Germline lookup yields CDR1 SGDLS and CDR2 YYNGEE. The germline V and J ends were trimmed by 4 bases and 6 bases, with 15 bases remaining between them. This CDR3 is built from 14 residues. The CDR3 region is CASSQRQGSDTQYF. The CDR3 DNA sequence: TGTGCCAGCAGCCAGCGCCAGGGGTCCGATACGCAGTATTTT. The full variable domain, in which reference TRBV9 and TRBJ2-3 provide the parts outside the CDR3, is DSGVTQTPKHLITATGQRVTLRCSPRSGDLSVYWYQQSLDQGLQFLIQYYNGEERAKGNILERFSAQQFPDLHSELNLSSLELGDSALYFCASSQRQGSDTQYFGPGTRLTVL.

This clone appeared a few times. V and J are TRBV19 and TRBJ1-5, with D perhaps matching TRBD1 (6 bases). Trimming shortened V by 2 bases and J by 9 bases, and 20 bases separated the two germline ends. Germline V gene sequence: CDR1 LNHDA, CDR2 SQIVND (reference sequence). CDR3 length equals 16 residues. Written as DNA, the CDR3 is TGTGCCAGTAGTATACCGCTAACAGGGAGGGGCTCGCCCCAGCATTTT. This sequence encodes CASSIPLTGRGSPQHF. Full variable domain (outside the CDR3, taken from reference TRBV19 and TRBJ1-5): DGGITQSPKYLFRKEGQNVTLSCEQNLNHDAMYWYRQDPGQGLRLIYYSQIVNDFQKGDIAEGYSVSREKKESFPLTVTSAQKNPTAFYLCASSIPLTGRGSPQHFGDGTRLSIL.

This chain joins TRBV4-1 and TRBJ2-1, with D possibly TRBD1 on 6 matching bases. CDR1 and CDR2 (germline): MGHRA, YSYEKL. Trimming shortened V by 2 bases and J by 3 bases, and 11 bases separated the two germline ends. The CDR3 runs to 15 residues. The CDR3 DNA is TGCGCCAGCAGCCAACTATGGACAGTCTACAATGAGCAGTTCTTC. This sequence encodes CASSQLWTVYNEQFF.

The V gene is TRBV18, the J gene TRBJ2-1, with a weak D call TRBD2 (5 bases). The CDR3 covers 16 residues. Germline-derived CDR1 and CDR2 are KGHSH and LQKENI. Trimming took off 0 bases at V and 5 bases at J, with 14 bases between the two ends. CDR3 DNA sequence: TGTGCCAGCTCACCACCCTCGGGATGGTCCAACAATGAGCAGTTCTTC. This sequence encodes CASSPPSGWSNNEQFF.

This chain uses TRBV29-1 with TRBJ1-4; 12 nucleotides agree with TRBD1. The germline gives CDR1 SQVTM, CDR2 ANQGSEA. The CDR3 is 16 residues long. Trimming removed 6 bases from V and 2 bases from J; junction bases left unmatched: 7. The CDR3 protein is CSVKGQGAPTNEKLFF. The CDR3 coding sequence is TGCAGCGTGAAGGGACAGGGGGCGCCGACTAATGAAAAACTGTTTTTT.

J is TRBJ2-5 and V is TRBV7-3; 8 bases line up with TRBD1. The length of the CDR3 is 15 residues. Germline V gives CDR1 SGHTA, CDR2 FQGTGA. The V and J ends lost 5 bases and 0 bases, in that order; junction bases with no gene match: 5. The CDR3 DNA reads TGTGCCAGCAGCCTGACAGGGGCTAACCAAGAGACCCAGTACTTC. It encodes CASSLTGANQETQYF.

In this sample, this clone turned up once. The V and J genes are TRBV4-1 and TRBJ2-7, with TRBD2 identical over 16 bases. V dropped 2 bases and J dropped 4; count of bases not matched to a gene: 8. The CDR3 has 18 amino acids. Per germline, CDR1 MGHRA and CDR2 YSYEKL. The CDR3 region is CASSQSGTSGRALYEQYF. CDR3 sequence (DNA): TGCGCCAGCAGCCAATCTGGGACTAGCGGGAGGGCCTTATACGAGCAGTACTTC.

This clone occurred once. The chain employs TRBV5-6 and TRBJ2-3; D may be TRBD2 (6 bases). Germline assignment: CDR1 SGHDT and CDR2 YYEEEE. The V and J ends lost 4 bases and 0 bases respectively, with 15 bases between them. The CDR3 consists of 16 residues. The CDR3 bases are TGTGCCAGCAGCAGCCGTTCGCGGGATAGCACAGATACGCAGTATTTT. It yields the protein CASSSRSRDSTDTQYF. The full variable domain, its missing parts supplied by reference TRBV5-6 and TRBJ2-3, is DAGVTQSPTHLIKTRGQQVTLRCSPKSGHDTVSWYQQALGQGPQFIFQYYEEEERQRGNFPDRFSGHQFPNYSSELNVNALLLGDSALYLCASSSRSRDSTDTQYFGPGTRLTVL.

This chain joins TRBV7-2 and TRBJ1-5; weak D call: TRBD1 (6 bases). V was shortened by 1 base and J by 6 bases, with 7 bases between the two germline ends. In germline, CDR1 is SGHTA, CDR2 FQGNSA. The CDR3 totals 13 residues. In DNA form, the CDR3 reads TGTGCCAGCAGCTTAGTACAGGGTCAGCCCCAGCATTTT. Residues: CASSLVQGQPQHF.

The chain couples TRBV7-2 to TRBJ2-7, with no clear D. Per germline, CDR1 SGHTA and CDR2 FQGNSA. V gave up 5 bases and J gave up 0 bases, with 14 bases separating them. This CDR3 region has 15 residues. Written as DNA, the CDR3 is TGTGCCAGCAGCCCTTTTGAGCTGATCTCCTACGAGCAGTACTTC. It encodes CASSPFELISYEQYF.

The CDR3 region is CASSYARQDTGELFF. The CDR3 region has the DNA TGTGCCAGCAGTTACGCGCGACAGGACACCGGGGAGCTGTTTTTT. The chain couples TRBV6-6 to TRBJ2-2, with D possibly TRBD1 on 6 matching bases. CDR1 and CDR2 from the germline V gene are MNHNY and SVGAGI (reference sequence). V was clipped by 2 bases and J by 3 bases, with 10 bases between them. This CDR3 has 15 residues.

V gene TRBV29-1 combines with J gene TRBJ2-5; a possible D gene is TRBD2 (7 bases). Looked up from germline, CDR1 is SQVTM and CDR2 is ANQGSEA. V lost 3 bases and J lost 4, with 15 bases in between. The CDR3 contains 14 residues. This CDR3 is CSVDWGRGSETQYF. CDR3 bases: TGCAGCGTTGACTGGGGGAGGGGGTCAGAGACCCAGTACTTC.